The T cell receptor (beta chain) under discussion was sequenced for a study of T cells in Graves' hyperthyroidism and ophthalmopathy. Using RNA transcripts as the source, TCR beta CDR3 regions were amplified. The HTBI set primed first-round TCR CDR3 RT-PCR. TCRdb fed the multiplex PCR reads into MiXCR, producing one record per CDR3 protein. The data contain 20,000 or so distinct CDR3 sequences, under 55% of them singletons. By share, this clonotype ranks as medium-sized (0.01 to 0.1%). The CDR3 contains 16 residues. Germline V gene data show CDR1 as KGHDR and CDR2 as SFDVKD. V lost 2 bases to trimming and J lost 6 bases; unmatched junction nucleotides: 7.

The receptor was isolated from a woman in her thirties or forties with Graves' hyperthyroidism that later progressed to Graves' ophthalmopathy. The chain combines TRBV24-1 with TRBJ2-7; 12 positions agree with TRBD2. What was sequenced was blood. The CDR3, as DNA: TGTGCCACCAGTGATTCAGGACTAGCGGGGATCCGCGAGCAGTACTTC. Encoded protein: CATSDSGLAGIREQYF.